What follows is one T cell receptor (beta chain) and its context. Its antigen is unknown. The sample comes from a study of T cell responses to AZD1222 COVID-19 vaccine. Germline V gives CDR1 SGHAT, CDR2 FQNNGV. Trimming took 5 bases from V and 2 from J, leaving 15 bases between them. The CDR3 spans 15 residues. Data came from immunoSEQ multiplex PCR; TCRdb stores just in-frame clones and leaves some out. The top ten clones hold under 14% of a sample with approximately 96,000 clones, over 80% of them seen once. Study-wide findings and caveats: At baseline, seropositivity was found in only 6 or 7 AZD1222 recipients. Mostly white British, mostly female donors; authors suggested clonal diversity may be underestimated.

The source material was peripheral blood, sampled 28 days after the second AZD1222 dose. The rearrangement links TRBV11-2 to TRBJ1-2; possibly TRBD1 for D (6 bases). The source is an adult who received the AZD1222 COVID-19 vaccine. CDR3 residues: CASSPRQALNYGYTF. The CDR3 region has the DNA TGTGCCAGCAGCCCCCGACAGGCCCTGAACTATGGCTACACCTTC.